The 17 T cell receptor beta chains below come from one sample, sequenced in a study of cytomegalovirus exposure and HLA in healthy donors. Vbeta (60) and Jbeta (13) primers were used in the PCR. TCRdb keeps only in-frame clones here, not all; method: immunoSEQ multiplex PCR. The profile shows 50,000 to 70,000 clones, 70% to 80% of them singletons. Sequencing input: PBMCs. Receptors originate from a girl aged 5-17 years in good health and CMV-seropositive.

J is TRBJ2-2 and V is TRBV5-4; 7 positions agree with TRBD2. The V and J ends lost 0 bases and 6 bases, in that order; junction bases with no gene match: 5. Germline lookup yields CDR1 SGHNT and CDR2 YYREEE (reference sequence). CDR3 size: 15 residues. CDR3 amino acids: CASSLAGGGPGELFF. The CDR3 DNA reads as TGTGCCAGCAGCTTGGCGGGGGGTGGACCCGGGGAGCTGTTTTTT.

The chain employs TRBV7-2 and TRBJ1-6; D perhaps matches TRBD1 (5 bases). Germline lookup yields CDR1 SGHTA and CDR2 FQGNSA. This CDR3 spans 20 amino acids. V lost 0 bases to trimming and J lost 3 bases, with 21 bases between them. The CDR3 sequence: CASSLAMGGMDWGYNSPLHF. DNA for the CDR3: TGTGCCAGCAGCTTAGCTATGGGGGGTATGGATTGGGGCTATAATTCACCCCTCCACTTT.

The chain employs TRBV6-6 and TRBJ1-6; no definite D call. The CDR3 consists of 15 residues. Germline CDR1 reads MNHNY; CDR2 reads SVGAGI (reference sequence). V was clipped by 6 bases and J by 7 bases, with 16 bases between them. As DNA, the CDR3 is TGTGCCAGCAGCCCCATGGACGGACTAAATTCACCCCTCCACTTT. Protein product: CASSPMDGLNSPLHF.

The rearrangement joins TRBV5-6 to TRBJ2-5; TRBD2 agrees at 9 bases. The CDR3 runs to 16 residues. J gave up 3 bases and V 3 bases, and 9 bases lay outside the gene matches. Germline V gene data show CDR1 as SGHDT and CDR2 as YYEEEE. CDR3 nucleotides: TGTGCCAGCAGCTCCCTACAGGGACTAGCTAAAGAGACCCAGTACTTC. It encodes CASSSLQGLAKETQYF.

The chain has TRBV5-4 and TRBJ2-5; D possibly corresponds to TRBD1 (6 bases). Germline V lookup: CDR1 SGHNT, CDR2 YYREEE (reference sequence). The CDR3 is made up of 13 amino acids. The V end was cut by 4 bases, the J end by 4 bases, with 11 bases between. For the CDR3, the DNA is TGTGCCAGCAGCCAACAGGGACGAGAGACCCAGTACTTC. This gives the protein CASSQQGRETQYF. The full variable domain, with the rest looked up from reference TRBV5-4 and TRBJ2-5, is ETGVTQSPTHLIKTRGQQVTLRCSSQSGHNTVSWYQQALGQGPQFIFQYYREEENGRGNFPPRFSGLQFPNYSSELNVNALELDDSALYLCASSQQGRETQYFGPGTRLLVL.

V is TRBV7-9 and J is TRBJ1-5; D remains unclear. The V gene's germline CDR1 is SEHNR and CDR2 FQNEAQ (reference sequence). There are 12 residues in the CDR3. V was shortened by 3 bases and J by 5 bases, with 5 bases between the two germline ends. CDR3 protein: CASSFPDQPQHF. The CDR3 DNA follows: TGTGCCAGCAGCTTTCCCGATCAGCCCCAGCATTTT. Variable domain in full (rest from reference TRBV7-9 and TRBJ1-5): DTGVSQNPRHKITKRGQNVTFRCDPISEHNRLYWYRQTLGQGPEFLTYFQNEAQLEKSRLLSDRFSAERPKGSFSTLEIQRTEQGDSAMYLCASSFPDQPQHFGDGTRLSIL.

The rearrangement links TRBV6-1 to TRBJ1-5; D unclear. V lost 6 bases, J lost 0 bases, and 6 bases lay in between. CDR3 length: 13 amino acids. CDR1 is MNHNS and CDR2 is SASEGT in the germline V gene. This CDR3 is CASSADSNQPQHF. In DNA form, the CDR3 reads TGTGCCAGCAGCGCAGATAGCAATCAGCCCCAGCATTTT.

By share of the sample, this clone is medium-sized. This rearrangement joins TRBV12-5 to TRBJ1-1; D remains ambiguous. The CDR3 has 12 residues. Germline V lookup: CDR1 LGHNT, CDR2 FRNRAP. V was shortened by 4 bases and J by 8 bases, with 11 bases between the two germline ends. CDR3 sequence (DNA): TGTGCTAGTGGTTACAGTGCTACCGAAGCTTTCTTT. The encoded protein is CASGYSATEAFF.

The CDR3 is CASSFARDRSTDTQYF. In DNA form, the CDR3 reads TGTGCCAGCAGCTTCGCTCGTGACAGGAGCACAGATACGCAGTATTTT. The chain is built from TRBV7-2 and TRBJ2-3, with a weak D call TRBD1 (6 bases). This CDR3 spans 16 amino acids. Trimming shortened V by 3 bases and J by 0 bases, and 13 bases separated the two germline ends. Germline V CDR1 and CDR2: SGHTA, FQGNSA.

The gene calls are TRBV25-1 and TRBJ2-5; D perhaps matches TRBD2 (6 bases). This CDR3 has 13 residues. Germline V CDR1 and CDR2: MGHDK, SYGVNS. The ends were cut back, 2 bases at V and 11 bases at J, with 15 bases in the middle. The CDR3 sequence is CASSETGRGTQYF. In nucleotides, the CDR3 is TGTGCCAGCAGTGAAACGGGCCGAGGGACTCAGTACTTC.

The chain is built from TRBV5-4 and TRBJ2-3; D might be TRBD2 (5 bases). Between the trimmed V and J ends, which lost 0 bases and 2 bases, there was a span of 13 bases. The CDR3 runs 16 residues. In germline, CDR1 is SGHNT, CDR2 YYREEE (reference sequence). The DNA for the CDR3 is TGTGCCAGCAGCTTGGCCGGAGCGGCACCCACAGATACGCAGTATTTT. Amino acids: CASSLAGAAPTDTQYF.

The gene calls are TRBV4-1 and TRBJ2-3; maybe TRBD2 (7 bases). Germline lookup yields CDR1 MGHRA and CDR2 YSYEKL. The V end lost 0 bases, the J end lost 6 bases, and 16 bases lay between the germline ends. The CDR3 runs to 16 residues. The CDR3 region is CASSQDWGGASDTQYF. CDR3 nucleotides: TGCGCCAGCAGCCAAGATTGGGGGGGGGCGTCCGATACGCAGTATTTT.

The CDR3 sequence is CASSLGGPGEKLFF. The CDR3 region has the DNA TGTGCCAGCAGCTTGGGGGGGCCGGGTGAAAAACTGTTTTTT. The V and J genes are TRBV5-6 and TRBJ1-4; possible D gene TRBD1, 6 bases. Germline V CDR1 and CDR2: SGHDT, YYEEEE. The CDR3 totals 14 residues. The V and J ends lost 0 bases and 7 bases respectively, with 10 bases between them.

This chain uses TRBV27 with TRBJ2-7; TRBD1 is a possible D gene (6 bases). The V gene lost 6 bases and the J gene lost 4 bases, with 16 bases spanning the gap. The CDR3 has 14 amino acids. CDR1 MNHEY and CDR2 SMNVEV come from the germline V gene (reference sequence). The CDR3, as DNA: TGTGCCAGCAGGGGCAGGGGCGACCGTTACGAGCAGTACTTC. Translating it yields CASRGRGDRYEQYF.

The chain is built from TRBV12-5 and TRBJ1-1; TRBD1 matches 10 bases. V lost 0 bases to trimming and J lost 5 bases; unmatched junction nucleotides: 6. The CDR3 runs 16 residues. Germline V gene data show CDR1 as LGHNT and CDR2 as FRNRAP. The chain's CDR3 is CASGLVRTGGGTEAFF. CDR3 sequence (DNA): TGTGCTAGTGGTTTGGTACGGACAGGGGGAGGTACTGAAGCTTTCTTT.

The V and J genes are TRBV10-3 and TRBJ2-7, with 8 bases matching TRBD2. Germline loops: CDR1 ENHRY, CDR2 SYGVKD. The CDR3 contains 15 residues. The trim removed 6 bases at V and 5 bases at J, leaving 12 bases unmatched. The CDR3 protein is CAISVTRRGGDEQYF. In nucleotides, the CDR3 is TGTGCCATCAGCGTCACTCGCCGGGGGGGGGACGAGCAGTACTTC.

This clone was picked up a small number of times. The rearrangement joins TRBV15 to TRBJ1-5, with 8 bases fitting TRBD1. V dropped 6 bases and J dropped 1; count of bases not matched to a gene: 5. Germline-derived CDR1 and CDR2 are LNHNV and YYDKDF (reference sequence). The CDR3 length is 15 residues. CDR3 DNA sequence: TGTGCCACCAGACTCCAGGGGGCCAGCAATCAGCCCCAGCATTTT. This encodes CATRLQGASNQPQHF.